A single sample gave rise to the 17 T cell receptor beta chains below, sequenced in a study of glioma-infiltrating T cells. The iRepertoire nested amplicon-rescue multiplex PCR amplified TCR alpha and beta CDR3s from RNA. From the multiplex PCR reads, TCRdb called clonotypes with MiXCR, one entry per CDR3 protein. The sample lists tens of thousands of distinct CDR3 sequences, approximately 39% occurring once. Sample: glioma tissue, nonneoplastic brain tissue, or PBMCs (not recorded which). The receptors shown here come from a human donor with low-grade glioma or glioblastoma, undergoing nonglioma brain surgery, or in good health (not recorded which).

This chain links TRBV6-1 with TRBJ2-3; 9 bases line up with TRBD2. The CDR3 is 16 amino acids. Germline lookup yields CDR1 MNHNS and CDR2 SASEGT. The trim removed 7 bases at V and 6 bases at J, leaving 14 bases unmatched. CDR3 protein: CASIPSRGGTFDTQYF. The DNA of the CDR3 is TGTGCCAGCATTCCATCGCGGGGGGGTACTTTTGATACGCAGTATTTT.

This clonotype has at least ten counts. The chain links TRBV4-3 to TRBJ2-3, with 12 nucleotides matching TRBD2. Trimming cost V 0 bases and J 4 bases; bases outside gene matches: 8. The CDR3 has 18 residues. Germline values: CDR1 LGHNA, CDR2 YSLEER. CDR3 nucleotide sequence: TGCGCCAGCAGCCAAGATCTTGCTAGCGGGAGGGCCGCAGATACGCAGTATTTT. Residues: CASSQDLASGRAADTQYF.

The table lists this clonotype with many counts. V gene TRBV7-9 combines with J gene TRBJ1-5; TRBD1 matches 7 bases. This CDR3 is built from 15 residues. V gave up 1 base and J gave up 4 bases; unmatched junction bases: 4. The germline V gene has CDR1 SEHNR and CDR2 FQNEAQ (reference sequence). This chain's CDR3 is CASSLGDRENQPQHF. In nucleotides, the CDR3 is TGTGCCAGCAGCTTAGGAGACAGGGAGAATCAGCCCCAGCATTTT.

This clonotype was found many times. The V gene is TRBV20-1, the J gene TRBJ1-1; D unresolved. The CDR3 sequence is 14 residues long. The V and J ends lost 7 bases and 1 base respectively, with 16 bases between them. Germline V CDR1 and CDR2: DFQATT, SNEGSKA (reference sequence). The CDR3 region is CSVSITEWNTEAFF. Written as DNA, the CDR3 is TGCAGTGTTTCAATAACAGAGTGGAACACTGAAGCTTTCTTT.

In its sample, this clonotype was seen many times. The genes are TRBV28 and TRBJ2-7; tentatively, D is TRBD1 (5 bases). CDR1 and CDR2 from the germline V gene are MDHEN and SYDVKM. The CDR3 has 12 amino acids. Trimming removed 8 bases at V and 7 bases at J, with 15 bases between. Written as DNA, the CDR3 is TGTGCCAGCGGAAAGCAGGGTGGGGAGCAGTACTTC. Its protein product is CASGKQGGEQYF.

Remarks on this clonotype: The junction and the germline gene differ at one end; a read error may be behind it. The chain employs TRBV6-5 and TRBJ2-5; D is unclear. CDR1 is MNHEY and CDR2 is SVGAGI in the germline V gene. The CDR3 runs to 13 residues. In DNA, the CDR3 is TGTGCCAACAGTCAGAGGCAGAGGGAGACCCAGTACTTC. Its translation is CANSQRQRETQYF.

V is TRBV12-3 or TRBV12-4 and J is TRBJ2-7; possibly TRBD2 for D (6 bases). Trimming took off 0 bases at V and 0 bases at J, with 6 bases between the two ends. This CDR3 contains 14 residues. The CDR3 coding sequence is TGTGCCAGCAGTTTAGCTAGCGGCTCCTACGAGCAGTACTTC. Its translation is CASSLASGSYEQYF.

With respect to this clonotype: It is likely a read error, because the conserved phenylalanine at the end of the CDR3 is missing. The genes are TRBV5-1 and TRBJ2-1, with 9 bases aligning to TRBD1. CDR1 is SGHRS, CDR2 YFSETQ, per germline. The trim removed 7 bases at V and 4 bases at J, leaving 9 bases unmatched. The CDR3 has 15 amino acids. The CDR3 region has the DNA TGCGCCAGCTCATCTCCGGGACAGGGTTACAATGAGCAGTTCCTC. It is translated as CASSSPGQGYNEQFL.

This clonotype has a count of ten or more. The rearrangement joins TRBV3-1 to TRBJ1-1; TRBD1 matches 7 bases. Per germline, CDR1 LGHDT and CDR2 YNNKEL (reference sequence). The CDR3 has 17 residues. The V segment lost 1 base and the J segment 2 bases; nucleotides outside the gene matches: 10. The CDR3 protein is CASSQGVGGRVNTEAFF. CDR3 DNA sequence: TGTGCCAGCAGCCAAGGTGTAGGGGGCCGAGTCAACACTGAAGCTTTCTTT.

A remark on this clonotype: A much larger clone lies a single base off, so this may be a read error. The rearrangement links TRBV6-2 or TRBV6-3 to TRBJ2-7; 10 nucleotides agree with TRBD1. The CDR3 consists of 14 residues. Germline V gene data show CDR1 as MNHEY and CDR2 as SVGEGT. Trimming took 8 bases from V and 7 from J; bases not matched to a gene: 11. The CDR3 here is CASCRGTGDMEQYF. For the CDR3, the DNA is TGTGCCAGCTGTAGGGGGACAGGGGATATGGAGCAGTACTTC.

In its sample, this clonotype was seen many times. The J gene is TRBJ2-5, the V gene TRBV20-1; TRBD1 agrees at 7 bases. This CDR3 contains 15 residues. Losses at the gene ends were 6 bases for V and 2 bases for J; bases not matched to a gene: 12. Germline CDR1 is DFQATT and CDR2 is SNEGSKA (reference sequence). The CDR3 loop is CSATRDSHTQETQYF. CDR3 nucleotide sequence: TGCAGTGCGACCCGGGACAGTCATACGCAAGAGACCCAGTACTTC.

In the case of this clonotype: One end of the junction varies from germline; a read error may be responsible. The CDR3 DNA sequence: TGCGCCAGCAGCTTGGACTCCTACGAGCACTACTTC. It is translated as CASSLDSYEHYF. The V gene is TRBV5-1, the J gene TRBJ2-7; D unclear. This CDR3 is built from 12 residues. In germline, CDR1 is SGHRS, CDR2 YFSETQ.

This clonotype was detected many times. The rearrangement uses TRBV12-5 and TRBJ2-7, with 7 bases aligning to TRBD1. V lost 6 bases to trimming and J lost 4 bases; unmatched junction nucleotides: 12. The CDR3 is 15 residues long. CDR1 LGHNT and CDR2 FRNRAP come from the germline V gene. The CDR3 spells CASGPGQAWGYEQYF. The CDR3 nucleotides read TGTGCTAGTGGACCTGGACAGGCTTGGGGGTACGAGCAGTACTTC.

This clonotype was observed at least ten times. This chain uses TRBV11-3 with TRBJ1-2; D is possibly TRBD1 (5 bases). The CDR3 totals 14 residues. In germline, CDR1 is SGHNT, CDR2 YENEEA. V lost 0 bases and J lost 5, with 10 bases in between. CDR3 nucleotide sequence: TGTGCCAGCAGCTTAGACAGGGACGGATATGGCTACACCTTC. It is translated as CASSLDRDGYGYTF.

This clonotype was counted at least ten times. In nucleotides, the CDR3 is TGCGCCAGCCCCTCCACAGGGTCCAAAAACATTCAGTACTTC. It is translated as CASPSTGSKNIQYF. The V and J genes are TRBV10-1 and TRBJ2-4, with D maybe TRBD1 (6 bases). Between the trimmed V and J ends, which lost 8 bases and 2 bases, there was a span of 13 bases. CDR3 length: 14 amino acids. CDR1 WNHNN and CDR2 SYGVQD come from the germline V gene (reference sequence).

V usage is TRBV19 and J usage is TRBJ2-1; TRBD2 agrees at 12 bases. The CDR3 runs to 18 residues. Germline V gene lookup returns CDR1 LNHDA and CDR2 SQIVND (reference sequence). The J segment lost 7 bases and the V segment lost 3 bases, leaving 13 bases of the junction unmatched. In nucleotides, the CDR3 is TGTGCCAGTAGTATGGAACTAGCGGGAGGCCGAAGTTTGAATGAGCAGTTCTTC. This codes for CASSMELAGGRSLNEQFF.

This clonotype turned up a few times. V is TRBV5-6 and J is TRBJ1-2; D is possibly TRBD1 (5 bases). There are 13 residues in the CDR3. Between the trimmed V and J ends, which lost 4 bases and 5 bases, there was a span of 12 bases. The germline CDR1 and CDR2 sequences are SGHDT and YYEEEE. The CDR3 DNA sequence: TGTGCCAGCAGCCCAGGGATCGAATATGGCTACACCTTC. It yields the protein CASSPGIEYGYTF.